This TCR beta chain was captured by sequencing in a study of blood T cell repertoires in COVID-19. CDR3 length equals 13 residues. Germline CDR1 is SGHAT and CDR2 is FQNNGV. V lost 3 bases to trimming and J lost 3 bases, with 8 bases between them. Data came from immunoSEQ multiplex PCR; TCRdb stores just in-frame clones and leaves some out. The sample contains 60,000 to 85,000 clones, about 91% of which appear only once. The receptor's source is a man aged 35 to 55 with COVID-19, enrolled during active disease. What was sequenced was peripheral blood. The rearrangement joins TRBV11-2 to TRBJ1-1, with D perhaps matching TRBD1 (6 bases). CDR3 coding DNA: TGTGCCAGCAGCTTTAACAGGGACACTGAAGCTTTCTTT. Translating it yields CASSFNRDTEAFF. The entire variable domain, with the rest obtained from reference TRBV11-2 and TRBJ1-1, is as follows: EAGVAQSPRYKIIEKRQSVAFWCNPISGHATLYWYQQILGQGPKLLIQFQNNGVVDDSQLPKDRFSAERLKGVDSTLKIQPAKLEDSAVYLCASSFNRDTEAFFGQGTRLTVV.